This TCR beta chain is drawn from a study of T cells after yellow fever vaccination. Template switching with 5'RACE generated the TCR cDNA and added a universal primer site and UMIs. From the 5' RACE reads, TCRdb called clonotypes with MiXCR, one entry per CDR3 protein. This sample has almost 600,000 distinct CDR3 sequences, with approximately 12% found just once. This clonotype was detected a few times. Per the germline V gene, CDR1 is DFQATT and CDR2 is SNEGSKA (reference sequence). V lost 5 bases to trimming and J lost 10 bases, with 17 bases between them. The CDR3 length is 12 residues. The source is a young man who received the YFV17D yellow fever vaccine. This material consisted of PBMCs, taken on the day of the yellow fever booster vaccination. This chain links TRBV20-1 with TRBJ1-2; D uncertain. Here the CDR3 DNA reads TGCAGTGCTCAAGGGATTTCTAACTACTACACCTTC. Its translation is CSAQGISNYYTF.